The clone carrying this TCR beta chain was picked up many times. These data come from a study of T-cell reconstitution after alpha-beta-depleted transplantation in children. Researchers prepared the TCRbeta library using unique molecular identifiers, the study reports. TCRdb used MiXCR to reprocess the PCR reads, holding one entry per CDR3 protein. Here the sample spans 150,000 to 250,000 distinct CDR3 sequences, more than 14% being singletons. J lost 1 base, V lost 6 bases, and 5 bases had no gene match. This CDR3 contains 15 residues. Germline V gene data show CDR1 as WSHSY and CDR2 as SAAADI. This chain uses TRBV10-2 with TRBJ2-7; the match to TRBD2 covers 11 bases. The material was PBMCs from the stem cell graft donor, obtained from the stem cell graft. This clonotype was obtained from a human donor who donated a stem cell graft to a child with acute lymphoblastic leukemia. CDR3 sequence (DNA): TGCGCCAGCAGAGAAACTAGCGGGAGTTCCTACGAGCAGTACTTC. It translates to CASRETSGSSYEQYF.